This TCR beta chain comes out of a study of vaccination and CD4 T cells after COVID-19. Study at large: The stimulating agents, overlapping spike peptides, came from SARS-CoV-2, HCoV-NL63, HCoV-OC43 and HCoV-229E.

Treatment: roughly 11-day PBMC culture with coronavirus spike peptide pools or control peptides (ViraFEST assay). This CDR3 is built from 14 residues. Trimming took 2 bases from V and 1 from J, leaving 8 bases between them. As concerns this clonotype: What it recognizes is unknown.

Sequenced with the Oncomine TCR Beta short-read assay was DNA taken from cultured CD4+ T cells. Genomic DNA was drawn out of CD4+ T cells grown in culture. MiXCR, applied by TCRdb to the PCR reads, yields one record per CDR3 protein. Among just over 3,000 distinct CDR3 sequences listed, around 80% were seen once. This chain connects TRBV12-3 or TRBV12-4 to TRBJ1-1, with D hard to call. The specimen was CD4+ T cells from blood, cultured in vitro. This clonotype originated in a human donor who had recovered from COVID-19. The CDR3 sequence is CASSLIDKNTEAFF. Written as DNA, the CDR3 is TGTGCCAGCAGTTTAATTGACAAGAACACTGAAGCTTTCTTT.